These T cell receptor beta chains were read from a single sample in a study of PD-L1 blockade in urothelial cancer. TCRdb's table, derived via immunoSEQ multiplex PCR, lists solely in-frame clones and lacks some. The data show 80,000 to 90,000 clones, 85% to 90% seen once. This material consisted of PBMCs, taken around atezolizumab (anti-PD-L1) treatment. The receptors here all came from a man aged 55 to 70 with urothelial cancer. Both conserved end residues are part of each CDR3. A D gene is named only where the DNA matches it firmly. Size is stated for part of the rows, as once, few or many counts, or as a class when the clone is expanded.

d_call	j_call	clone_size	v_call	cdr3_aa	cdr3_nt
TRBD1	TRBJ2-7	NA	TRBV5-5	CASSPGQVSDVQYF	TGTGCCAGCAGCCCGGGACAGGTTTCCGACGTGCAGTACTTC
NA	TRBJ1-2	NA	TRBV28	CASSFPQIYGYTF	TGTGCCAGCAGTTTTCCCCAGATCTATGGCTACACCTTC
TRBD2	TRBJ2-7	NA	TRBV5-1	CASSPTRTSQIYTYEQYF	TGCGCCAGCAGCCCAACGAGGACTAGCCAAATATACACCTACGAGCAGTACTTC
TRBD2	TRBJ2-7	NA	TRBV4-2	CASSQDPGGSPSYEQYF	TGTGCCAGCAGCCAAGATCCGGGGGGATCTCCATCCTACGAGCAGTACTTC
NA	TRBJ2-2	NA	TRBV6-5	CEVRGNTGELFF	TGCGAGGTCCGGGGGAACACCGGGGAGCTGTTTTTT
NA	TRBJ2-2	NA	TRBV6-1	CASRWTDLFTGELFF	TGTGCCAGCAGGTGGACAGACTTATTCACCGGGGAGCTGTTTTTT
NA	TRBJ2-1	NA	TRBV6-1	CASSPLTDSPNEQFF	TGTGCCAGCAGTCCTTTAACGGACAGTCCCAATGAGCAGTTCTTC
TRBD1	TRBJ1-2	NA	TRBV18	CASSVDRANYGYTF	TGTGCCAGCTCAGTGGACAGGGCTAACTATGGCTACACCTTC
NA	TRBJ1-1	NA	TRBV18	CASSPVGGRTFF	TGTGCCAGCTCACCCGTCGGGGGTAGAACTTTCTTT
TRBD1	TRBJ1-2	few	TRBV6-1	CASSVRGFYGYTF	TGTGCCAGCAGTGTCAGGGGGTTCTATGGCTACACCTTC
TRBD1	TRBJ1-3	NA	TRBV29-1	CSVDGGTGTSAGNTIYF	TGCAGCGTTGACGGGGGGACAGGGACATCGGCGGGAAACACCATATATTTT
TRBD2	TRBJ2-1	NA	TRBV9	CASSERLADEQFF	TGTGCCAGCAGCGAAAGACTAGCGGATGAGCAGTTCTTC
TRBD1	TRBJ2-1	NA	TRBV12-5	CASGLVQGTGAYNEQFF	TGTGCTAGTGGTTTGGTACAAGGAACAGGGGCCTACAATGAGCAGTTCTTC
TRBD2	TRBJ2-7	once	TRBV19	CASNEGGLGEQYF	TGTGCCAGTAATGAGGGAGGGCTGGGCGAGCAGTACTTC
NA	TRBJ2-7	once	TRBV7-2	CASSLGGRDSYEQYF	TGTGCCAGCAGCTTAGGGGGCAGGGACTCCTACGAGCAGTACTTC
NA	TRBJ2-7	NA	TRBV10-3	CAISESWRLTDYEQYF	TGTGCCATCAGTGAGTCTTGGAGGCTGACCGACTACGAGCAGTACTTC
NA	TRBJ2-1	NA	TRBV5-6	CASSSGVGFNEQFF	TGTGCCAGCAGCTCCGGAGTCGGGTTCAATGAGCAGTTCTTC
NA	TRBJ2-5	NA	TRBV28	CASRGGLQTQYF	TGTGCCAGCAGGGGGGGATTGCAGACCCAGTACTTC
NA	TRBJ1-3	NA	TRBV7-2	CASSRVGGESGNTIYF	TGTGCCAGCAGCCGAGTGGGGGGAGAGTCTGGAAACACCATATATTTT
TRBD1	TRBJ2-2	NA	TRBV18	CASSPSGTGITGELFF	TGTGCCAGCTCACCCTCCGGGACAGGGATCACCGGGGAGCTGTTTTTT
NA	TRBJ1-2	NA	TRBV5-1	CASSLDILANYGYTF	TGCGCCAGCAGCTTGGATATTCTAGCTAACTATGGCTACACCTTC
TRBD2	TRBJ2-1	NA	TRBV19	CASSFTSGRRLSSYNEQFF	TGTGCCAGTAGTTTCACTAGCGGGAGGAGATTAAGCTCCTACAATGAGCAGTTCTTC
NA	TRBJ1-1	NA	TRBV7-3	CASSIDAGNTEAFF	TGTGCCAGCAGCATCGATGCGGGAAACACTGAAGCTTTCTTT
TRBD1	TRBJ2-7	NA	TRBV11-3	CASSLAAGQGYEQYF	TGTGCCAGCAGCTTAGCGGCGGGACAGGGCTACGAGCAGTACTTC
TRBD2	TRBJ2-7	once	TRBV7-8	CASSWGTSGSYEQYF	TGTGCCAGCAGCTGGGGGACTAGCGGCTCCTACGAGCAGTACTTC
NA	TRBJ1-2	NA	TRBV14	CASSRSGAYGYTF	TGTGCCAGCAGCCGCTCTGGGGCCTATGGCTACACCTTC